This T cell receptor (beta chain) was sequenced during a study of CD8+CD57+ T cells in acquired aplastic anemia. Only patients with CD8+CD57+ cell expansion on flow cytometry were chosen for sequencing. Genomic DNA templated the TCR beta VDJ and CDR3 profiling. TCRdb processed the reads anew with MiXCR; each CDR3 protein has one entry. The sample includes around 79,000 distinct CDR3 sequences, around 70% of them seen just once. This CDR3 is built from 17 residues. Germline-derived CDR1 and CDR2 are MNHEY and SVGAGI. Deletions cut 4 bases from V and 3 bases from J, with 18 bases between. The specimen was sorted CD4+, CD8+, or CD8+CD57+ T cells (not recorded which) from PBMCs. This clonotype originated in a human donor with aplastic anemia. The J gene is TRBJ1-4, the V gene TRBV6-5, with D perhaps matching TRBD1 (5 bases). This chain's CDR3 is CASSSDSSDGANEKLFF. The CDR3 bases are TGTGCCAGCAGTTCTGACAGCTCCGATGGGGCTAATGAAAAACTGTTTTTT.